The 14 T cell receptor beta chains below come from one sample, sequenced in a study of shared clonotypes between healthy human individuals. Sequencing was performed with immunoSEQ multiplex PCR; in TCRdb, only in-frame clones are kept and a portion is missing. This table has about 2 million clones, about 95% appearing once. In the naive CD8 group, cells lacked CD45RO and were positively selected for CCR7, so terminally differentiated effector memory CD45RA+ cells were left out. The sample comprised naive CD8+ T cells sorted from blood. The receptors were gathered from a man aged 18 to 29 in good health.

A word on this clone: It is unclear where the CDR3 begins or ends on the DNA, so no DNA is shown, and the CDR3 is as TCRdb lists it. This chain links TRBV28 with TRBJ1-4; the table gives TRBD1 as D, unverified against the DNA. Germline V gene sequence: CDR1 MDHEN, CDR2 SYDVKM. The CDR3 length is 11 residues, termini included. CDR3 in amino acids: CASSTSDTLFF.

This sequence joins TRBV4-2 and TRBJ2-3, with TRBD2 as a possible D gene (6 bases). Per germline, CDR1 LGHNA and CDR2 YNFKEQ. The CDR3 has 23 amino acids. Trimming left V 1 base short and J 6 bases short, with 38 bases between. The DNA for the CDR3 is TGTGCCAGCAGCCAAGGTCCCGCGGGGCCACAAAACCTGGCGTCGGGGGTTCTTGATACGCAGTATTTT. Its protein is CASSQGPAGPQNLASGVLDTQYF.

The chain is built from TRBV2 and TRBJ2-1, with 8 bases lining up with TRBD2. J lost 4 bases, V lost 2 bases, and 4 bases had no gene match. This CDR3 is built from 15 residues. Per germline, CDR1 SNHLY and CDR2 FYNNEI. This chain's CDR3 is CASSENTSGYNEQFF. The CDR3 DNA reads TGTGCCAGCAGTGAAAATACTAGCGGATACAATGAGCAGTTCTTC.

The chain is built from TRBV5-6 and TRBJ2-7; D is undetermined. Germline-derived CDR1 and CDR2 are SGHDT and YYEEEE. V lost 3 bases and J lost 0, with 10 bases in between. The CDR3 is made up of 14 amino acids. The CDR3 DNA reads as TGTGCCAGCAGCTCCTTGGCTGTCTCCTACGAGCAGTACTTC. It encodes CASSSLAVSYEQYF. Drawing the rest from reference TRBV5-6 and TRBJ2-7, the complete variable domain is DAGVTQSPTHLIKTRGQQVTLRCSPKSGHDTVSWYQQALGQGPQFIFQYYEEEERQRGNFPDRFSGHQFPNYSSELNVNALLLGDSALYLCASSSLAVSYEQYFGPGTRLTVT.

The chain carries TRBV27 and TRBJ2-3, with 8 bases matching TRBD2. There are 15 residues in the CDR3. J was trimmed by 0 bases and V by 6 bases; bases with no gene match: 5. Germline CDR1 reads MNHEY; CDR2 reads SMNVEV (reference sequence). CDR3 protein: CASRLAGTSTDTQYF. DNA of the CDR3: TGTGCCAGCAGGTTAGCGGGGACTAGCACAGATACGCAGTATTTT.

This clone was counted a single time. This same CDR3 is encoded by further DNA sequences in the sample. The CDR3 coding sequence is TGTGCCAGCAGCCTGGCGGGTTCCTACGAGCAGTACTTC. The encoded protein is CASSLAGSYEQYF. The rearrangement links TRBV11-2 to TRBJ2-7, with D possibly being TRBD2 (5 bases). The V end was cut by 5 bases, the J end by 1 base, with 9 bases between. Germline V gene data show CDR1 as SGHAT and CDR2 as FQNNGV. This CDR3 has 13 amino acids.

This clone was counted once. The V gene is TRBV6-6, the J gene TRBJ2-7; D not resolved. This CDR3 region has 11 residues. Between the trimmed V and J ends, which lost 6 bases and 5 bases, there was a span of 8 bases. CDR1 and CDR2 from the germline V gene are MNHNY and SVGAGI (reference sequence). CDR3 nucleotide sequence: TGTGCCAGCAGCCATGGGGACGAGCAGTACTTC. It translates to CASSHGDEQYF.

This clone was found once. The V gene is TRBV7-9, the J gene TRBJ2-5; D is unclear. The J call is doubtful: the DNA matches TRBJ2-7 better. The germline gives CDR1 SEHNR, CDR2 FQNEAQ (reference sequence). The CDR3 length is 13 residues. For the CDR3, the DNA is TGTGCCAGCAGCCCCGACGTAACCTACGAGCAGTACTTC. Amino acid sequence: CASSPDVTYEQYF.

The chain couples TRBV27 to TRBJ2-7; TRBD2 matches 8 bases. CDR1 MNHEY and CDR2 SMNVEV come from the germline V gene (reference sequence). The trim removed 4 bases at V and 6 bases at J, leaving 8 bases unmatched. This CDR3 has 14 amino acids. This CDR3 is CASSYGTSISEQYF. As DNA, the CDR3 is TGTGCCAGCAGTTACGGGACTAGTATCTCCGAGCAGTACTTC.

This clone was seen once. The sample holds other DNA sequences that translate to the same CDR3. The chain has TRBV7-9 and TRBJ2-7; D unresolved. V dropped 2 bases and J dropped 5 bases, with 4 bases sitting between them. Germline V CDR1 and CDR2: SEHNR, FQNEAQ (reference sequence). The length of the CDR3 is 11 residues. For the CDR3, the DNA is TGTGCCAGCAGCTTATATAACGAGCAGTACTTC. Translating gives CASSLYNEQYF.

The chain has TRBV7-2 and TRBJ1-6, with 8 bases fitting TRBD1. The CDR3 covers 14 residues. V gave up 7 bases and J gave up 8 bases; unmatched junction bases: 7. Germline assignment: CDR1 SGHTA and CDR2 FQGNSA. The CDR3 loop is CASTAETGDSPLHF. The CDR3 nucleotides are TGTGCCAGCACCGCCGAGACAGGGGATTCACCCCTCCACTTT.

The chain joins TRBV27 to TRBJ2-1; 14 bases fit TRBD2. Germline lookup yields CDR1 MNHEY and CDR2 SMNVEV (reference sequence). The CDR3 totals 18 residues. The junction had 12 bases not matched to a gene; V was cut back by 2 bases and J by 9 bases. CDR3 nucleotide sequence: TGTGCCAGCAGTTTAAACGTGGGACTAGCGGGAGATAAGGGTGAGCAGTTCTTC. Translation gives CASSLNVGLAGDKGEQFF.

The chain recombines TRBV6-5 with TRBJ2-5; the D gene is possibly TRBD2 (5 bases). The germline CDR1 and CDR2 sequences are MNHEY and SVGAGI. The CDR3 is 12 residues long. V was pared by 5 bases and J by 3 bases, with 7 bases between. CDR3 in DNA: TGTGCCAGCAGTAGGCGGGAAGAGACCCAGTACTTC. Its translation is CASSRREETQYF.

The chain joins TRBV9 to TRBJ2-5, with 8 nucleotides matching TRBD2. V shed 1 base, J shed 4 bases, and the junction held 6 bases outside the gene matches. The CDR3 is made up of 15 amino acids. The V gene's germline CDR1 is SGDLS and CDR2 YYNGEE. The CDR3 sequence is CASSVRRGALETQYF. The CDR3 DNA follows: TGTGCCAGCAGCGTAAGGCGGGGGGCTCTAGAGACCCAGTACTTC. Looking up the rest from reference TRBV9 and TRBJ2-5 gives the full variable domain: DSGVTQTPKHLITATGQRVTLRCSPRSGDLSVYWYQQSLDQGLQFLIQYYNGEERAKGNILERFSAQQFPDLHSELNLSSLELGDSALYFCASSVRRGALETQYFGPGTRLLVL.